These 23 T cell receptor beta chains came from one sample sequenced in a study of blood T cell repertoires in COVID-19. Clones were read by immunoSEQ multiplex PCR, and TCRdb kept only the in-frame ones, dropping some. The sample yields over 100,000 clones, about 85% seen once. The sample taken for sequencing was peripheral blood. The origin of the receptors is an elderly man with acute or convalescent COVID-19.

V usage is TRBV19 and J usage is TRBJ2-5, with 8 bases matching TRBD1. The trim removed 11 bases at V and 4 bases at J, leaving 12 bases unmatched. The CDR3 contains 14 residues. Germline lookup yields CDR1 LNHDA and CDR2 SQIVND (reference sequence). CDR3 in DNA: TGTGCCTCAAGAGTAACAGGGGGAGGAGAGACCCAGTACTTC. Its protein is CASRVTGGGETQYF.

The CDR3 DNA sequence: TGTGCCAGCAGTTTCCTAGGGGGCCTGAACACTGAAGCTTTCTTT. Translated: CASSFLGGLNTEAFF. The chain joins TRBV27 to TRBJ1-1, with 7 bases matching TRBD1. Germline V lookup: CDR1 MNHEY, CDR2 SMNVEV (reference sequence). The CDR3 contains 15 residues. Trimming removed 3 bases from V and 0 bases from J; junction bases left unmatched: 4.

The chain joins TRBV18 to TRBJ2-7; TRBD1 aligns across 7 bases. This CDR3 region has 15 residues. Germline V gene lookup returns CDR1 KGHSH and CDR2 LQKENI. The trim removed 3 bases at V and 2 bases at J, leaving 7 bases unmatched. CDR3 in amino acids: CASSPKDRSTYEQYF. Written as DNA, the CDR3 is TGTGCCAGCTCACCTAAGGACAGGTCAACCTACGAGCAGTACTTC.

This chain links TRBV27 with TRBJ2-6, with no clear D. The CDR3 has 18 residues. V lost 6 bases and J lost 2, with 20 bases in between. CDR1 MNHEY and CDR2 SMNVEV come from the germline V gene (reference sequence). CDR3 bases: TGTGCCAGCAGCCCGTGGGCTCTCTCTGGTACTGGGGCCAACGTCCTGACTTTC. This translates into CASSPWALSGTGANVLTF.

The chain is built from TRBV30 and TRBJ1-1; unclear D gene. Trimming pared 0 bases from V and 0 bases from J, leaving 5 bases between. In germline, CDR1 is GTSNPN, CDR2 SVGIG (reference sequence). The CDR3 has 13 amino acids. CDR3 protein: CAWSVQVNTEAFF. The DNA of the CDR3 is TGTGCCTGGAGTGTACAAGTGAACACTGAAGCTTTCTTT.

The chain carries TRBV7-2 and TRBJ2-2, with TRBD1 as a possible D gene (6 bases). V dropped 5 bases and J dropped 5 bases, with 18 bases sitting between them. The CDR3 runs to 16 residues. In germline, CDR1 is SGHTA, CDR2 FQGNSA. The CDR3 sequence: CASSRPEQGRTGELFF. CDR3 sequence (DNA): TGTGCCAGCAGCAGGCCGGAACAGGGTCGGACCGGGGAGCTGTTTTTT.

The CDR3 protein is CASSLGGRVRYTEAFF. The CDR3 DNA is TGTGCCAGCAGTTTGGGGGGGAGGGTAAGGTACACTGAAGCTTTCTTT. V usage is TRBV28 and J usage is TRBJ1-1; TRBD1 is a possible D gene (5 bases). The CDR3 is made up of 16 amino acids. Germline CDR1 and CDR2: MDHEN and SYDVKM. V lost 3 bases and J 3 bases, leaving 17 bases between the germline ends.

The J gene is TRBJ2-3, the V gene TRBV4-1, with a tentative D call TRBD1 (6 bases). The CDR3 consists of 17 residues. The germline V and J ends were trimmed by 0 bases and 2 bases, with 15 bases remaining between them. Germline V CDR1 and CDR2: MGHRA, YSYEKL. CDR3 DNA: TGCGCCAGCAGCCAAGATATGGGGGCCGCGTCCACAGATACGCAGTATTTT. Its translation is CASSQDMGAASTDTQYF.

The V gene is TRBV25-1, the J gene TRBJ2-7; TRBD1 agrees at 7 bases. This CDR3 has 14 residues. Germline V CDR1 and CDR2: MGHDK, SYGVNS. V was pared by 6 bases and J by 6 bases, with 11 bases of the junction left unmatched. The CDR3 DNA follows: TGTGCCAGCAGGGCGACAGGGACGAGTGGCGAGCAGTACTTC. Protein: CASRATGTSGEQYF.

The rearrangement joins TRBV5-1 to TRBJ2-7; D ambiguous. Germline lookup yields CDR1 SGHRS and CDR2 YFSETQ. The length of the CDR3 is 13 residues. V was shortened by 4 bases and J by 2 bases, with 10 bases between the two germline ends. The CDR3 loop is CASSVRNTYEQYF. CDR3 sequence (DNA): TGCGCCAGCAGCGTACGAAACACCTACGAGCAGTACTTC.

The V call is TRBV19, the J call TRBJ1-3, with TRBD1 matching 9 bases. The CDR3 length is 16 residues. Germline V gives CDR1 LNHDA, CDR2 SQIVND (reference sequence). V gave up 3 bases and J gave up 2 bases; unmatched junction bases: 5. This chain's CDR3 is CASSIVTGGTGNTIYF. The CDR3 bases are TGTGCCAGTAGTATTGTGACAGGGGGGACTGGAAACACCATATATTTT.

This sequence joins TRBV19 and TRBJ1-2; D is perhaps TRBD1 (5 bases). Between the trimmed V and J ends, which lost 10 bases and 7 bases, there was a span of 16 bases. CDR3 length: 12 amino acids. The germline V gene encodes CDR1 LNHDA and CDR2 SQIVND (reference sequence). This chain's CDR3 is CATGSGFSGYTF. In nucleotides, the CDR3 is TGTGCCACCGGATCAGGGTTTTCTGGCTACACCTTC.

This clone was seen only once. The chain employs TRBV27 and TRBJ2-7, with 10 bases matching TRBD1. The CDR3 length is 18 residues. Germline V gene sequence: CDR1 MNHEY, CDR2 SMNVEV (reference sequence). The ends lost 6 bases at V and 0 bases at J; junction bases unmatched: 14. The CDR3, as DNA: TGTGCCAGCAGGGATACCCGGACAGGGGGTAGAACCTCCTACGAGCAGTACTTC. It translates to CASRDTRTGGRTSYEQYF.

J is TRBJ2-1 and V is TRBV27; TRBD2 matches at 13 bases. The CDR3 has 15 amino acids. V was pared by 2 bases and J by 9 bases, with 4 bases of the junction left unmatched. Germline CDR1 MNHEY, CDR2 SMNVEV (reference sequence). CDR3 bases: TGTGCCAGCAGTTTAGGACTAGCGGGAGCGCGTGAGCAGTTCTTC. Its translation is CASSLGLAGAREQFF.

The chain uses TRBV6-4 and TRBJ1-3; unclear D gene. V was trimmed by 5 bases and J by 2 bases, leaving 10 bases between them. Germline V lookup: CDR1 MRHNA, CDR2 SNTAGT. The CDR3 length is 14 residues. The CDR3 region is CASSRTAAGNTIYF. The CDR3 DNA reads as TGTGCCAGCAGTAGGACTGCGGCTGGAAACACCATATATTTT.

In its sample, this clone was seen a few times. This chain connects TRBV5-5 to TRBJ1-3, with 9 bases fitting TRBD1. V lost 8 bases, J lost 0 bases, and 6 bases stayed unmatched. The CDR3 spans 15 residues. Germline loops: CDR1 SGHKS, CDR2 YYEKEE (reference sequence). CDR3 region: CASGTGLGSGNTIYF. In nucleotides, the CDR3 is TGTGCCAGTGGGACAGGGCTCGGCTCTGGAAACACCATATATTTT. Full variable domain (outside the CDR3, taken from reference TRBV5-5 and TRBJ1-3): DAGVTQSPTHLIKTRGQQVTLRCSPISGHKSVSWYQQVLGQGPQFIFQYYEKEERGRGNFPDRFSARQFPNYSSELNVNALLLGDSALYLCASGTGLGSGNTIYFGEGSWLTVV.

This clone was seen only once. The chain links TRBV5-6 to TRBJ2-3, with 9 nucleotides matching TRBD1. Unmatched junction bases numbered 11, after V lost 4 bases and J lost 2 bases. The CDR3 has 17 amino acids. Germline CDR1 and CDR2: SGHDT and YYEEEE. CDR3 sequence (DNA): TGTGCCAGCAGCCCAACTACCGGGACAGGGTCCACAGATACGCAGTATTTT. Its protein is CASSPTTGTGSTDTQYF.

The gene calls are TRBV5-1 and TRBJ2-1; TRBD2 might be the D (5 bases). This CDR3 contains 16 residues. Germline V gene sequence: CDR1 SGHRS, CDR2 YFSETQ. V gave up 1 base and J gave up 3 bases, with 14 bases separating them. The CDR3 is CASSLFSASGYNEQFF. The CDR3 bases are TGCGCCAGCAGCTTGTTCAGCGCCAGCGGCTACAATGAGCAGTTCTTC.

This chain joins TRBV10-3 and TRBJ1-4; D perhaps matches TRBD1 (5 bases). Germline-derived CDR1 and CDR2 are ENHRY and SYGVKD. The germline V and J ends were trimmed by 3 bases and 2 bases, with 10 bases remaining between them. This CDR3 contains 15 residues. CDR3 region: CAISEGEGTNEKLFF. DNA for the CDR3: TGTGCCATCAGTGAAGGGGAAGGCACTAATGAAAAACTGTTTTTT.

The chain employs TRBV6-5 and TRBJ1-1, with unresolved D. Germline lookup yields CDR1 MNHEY and CDR2 SVGAGI. The V and J ends lost 4 bases and 1 base respectively, with 7 bases between them. CDR3 length: 13 residues. The CDR3 region has the DNA TGTGCCAGCAGTTCTCGCGAGAACACTGAAGCTTTCTTT. This encodes CASSSRENTEAFF.

The CDR3 sequence: CASSSTVRTGNTIYF. The CDR3 DNA sequence: TGTGCCAGCAGTTCGACAGTGCGAACTGGAAACACCATATATTTT. This sequence joins TRBV6-5 and TRBJ1-3; possibly TRBD1 for D (5 bases). The ends were cut back, 4 bases at V and 2 bases at J, with 12 bases in the middle. This CDR3 is built from 15 residues. CDR1 is MNHEY, CDR2 SVGAGI, per germline.

The rearrangement joins TRBV5-1 to TRBJ2-7; no reliable D call. V was cut by 3 bases and J by 0 bases, with 7 bases left in between. Germline-derived CDR1 and CDR2 are SGHRS and YFSETQ. This CDR3 region has 13 residues. This CDR3 reads CASSSPSSYEQYF. The CDR3 region has the DNA TGCGCCAGCAGCTCCCCGAGCTCCTACGAGCAGTACTTC.

This rearrangement joins TRBV27 to TRBJ1-6, with a weak D call TRBD1 (5 bases). This CDR3 has 14 residues. Germline assignment: CDR1 MNHEY and CDR2 SMNVEV (reference sequence). Trimming removed 1 base from V and 10 bases from J, with 11 bases in between. CDR3 sequence (DNA): TGTGCCAGCAGTTTATTCAGGGAACAATCACCCCTCCACTTT. Translated, it gives CASSLFREQSPLHF.